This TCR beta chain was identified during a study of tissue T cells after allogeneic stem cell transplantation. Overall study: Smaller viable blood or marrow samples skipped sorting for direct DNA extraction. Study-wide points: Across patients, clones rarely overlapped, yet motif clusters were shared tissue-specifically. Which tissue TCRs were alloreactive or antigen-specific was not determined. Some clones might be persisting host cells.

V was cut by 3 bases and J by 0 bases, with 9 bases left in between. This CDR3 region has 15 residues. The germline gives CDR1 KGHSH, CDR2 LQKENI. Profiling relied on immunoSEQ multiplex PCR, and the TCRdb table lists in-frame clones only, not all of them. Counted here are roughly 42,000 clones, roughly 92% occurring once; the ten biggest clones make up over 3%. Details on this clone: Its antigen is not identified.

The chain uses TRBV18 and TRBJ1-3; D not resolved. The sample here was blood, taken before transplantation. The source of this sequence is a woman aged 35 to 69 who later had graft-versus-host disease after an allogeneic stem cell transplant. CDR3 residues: CASSPAEGSGNTIYF. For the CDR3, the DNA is TGTGCCAGCTCACCTGCCGAGGGCTCTGGAAACACCATATATTTT.